The next 14 T cell receptor beta chains were all read from a single sample in a study of OX40 agonist ivuxolimab in advanced cancers. Profiling relied on immunoSEQ multiplex PCR, and the TCRdb table lists in-frame clones only, not all of them. This sample carries under 80,000 clones, about 93% of them seen once, and the ten largest clones take 5.5% to 7%. The sample was CD4+ or CD8+ T cells sorted from blood, taken in a trial of the OX40 agonist ivuxolimab. The receptors derive from an adult with an advanced solid tumor such as melanoma, head and neck, liver or kidney cancer.

This rearrangement joins TRBV2 to TRBJ1-4, with 11 bases that match TRBD1. J gave up 5 bases and V 10 bases, and 3 bases lay outside the gene matches. The CDR3 totals 13 residues. Germline CDR1 is SNHLY and CDR2 is FYNNEI. The CDR3 nucleotides read TGTGCCACCCGGGACAGGGGGAATGAAAAACTGTTTTTT. It translates to CATRDRGNEKLFF.

The chain uses TRBV6-6 and TRBJ1-1; D is ambiguous. From germline, CDR1 is MNHNY and CDR2 SVGAGI (reference sequence). The germline V and J ends were trimmed by 6 bases and 3 bases, with 8 bases remaining between them. This CDR3 contains 12 residues. The CDR3 coding sequence is TGTGCCAGCAGGGACGAGGACACTGAAGCTTTCTTT. It yields the protein CASRDEDTEAFF.

The chain links TRBV13 to TRBJ2-7; tentative D call: TRBD2 (7 bases). The CDR3 runs to 15 residues. Trimming left V 2 bases short and J 5 bases short, with 16 bases between. The germline V gene encodes CDR1 PRHDT and CDR2 FYEKMQ (reference sequence). CDR3 in DNA: TGTGCCAGCAGCTTACCCGGGGGGCAGGCGGACGAGCAGTACTTC. Translating gives CASSLPGGQADEQYF. Based on the CDR3 plus reference TRBV13 and TRBJ2-7, the full variable domain is AAGVIQSPRHLIKEKRETATLKCYPIPRHDTVYWYQQGPGQDPQFLISFYEKMQSDKGSIPDRFSAQQFSDYHSELNMSSLELGDSALYFCASSLPGGQADEQYFGPGTRLTVT.

V and J are TRBV2 and TRBJ1-5; D may be TRBD1 (5 bases). The CDR3 sequence is 14 residues long. Between the trimmed V and J ends, which lost 7 bases and 8 bases, there was a span of 18 bases. CDR1 is SNHLY, CDR2 FYNNEI, per germline. The CDR3 spells CASTDRWGGEPQHF. CDR3 in DNA: TGTGCCAGCACCGATCGGTGGGGGGGAGAGCCCCAGCATTTT.

The J gene is TRBJ1-1, the V gene TRBV29-1; D gene ambiguous. Per germline, CDR1 SQVTM and CDR2 ANQGSEA. The V gene lost 4 bases and the J gene lost 4 bases, with 13 bases spanning the gap. The CDR3 length is 13 residues. The CDR3 is CSVVGGHGTEAFF. The CDR3 DNA sequence: TGCAGCGTTGTTGGTGGCCACGGCACTGAAGCTTTCTTT. Full variable domain (rest looked up from reference TRBV29-1 and TRBJ1-1): SAVISQKPSRDICQRGTSLTIQCQVDSQVTMMFWYRQQPGQSLTLIATANQGSEATYESGFVIDKFPISRPNLTFSTLTVSNMSPEDSSIYLCSVVGGHGTEAFFGQGTRLTVV.

V and J are TRBV28 and TRBJ2-2, with a weak D call TRBD2 (5 bases). This CDR3 is built from 15 residues. Trimming took off 3 bases at V and 4 bases at J, with 12 bases between the two ends. CDR1 is MDHEN, CDR2 SYDVKM, per germline. CDR3 in amino acids: CASSFRGIGTGELFF. The CDR3 nucleotides read TGTGCCAGCAGTTTTAGAGGGATCGGCACCGGGGAGCTGTTTTTT.

This clone was seen just once. This chain links TRBV30 with TRBJ1-1, with TRBD1 identical over 8 bases. V lost 5 bases and J lost 11; bases outside the gene matches: 7. The CDR3 covers 11 residues. Germline V gives CDR1 GTSNPN, CDR2 SVGIG (reference sequence). The DNA of the CDR3 is TGTGCCTGGGGACAGGGACAGCAGGCTTTCTTT. Residues: CAWGQGQQAFF.

V and J are TRBV5-6 and TRBJ1-4; no clear D. V lost 0 bases and J lost 7, with 7 bases in between. CDR1 is SGHDT and CDR2 is YYEEEE in the germline V gene. This CDR3 is 13 amino acids long. The CDR3 coding sequence is TGTGCCAGCAGCTTGGGCTCGGGTGAAAAACTGTTTTTT. It codes for CASSLGSGEKLFF. Full variable domain (rest looked up from reference TRBV5-6 and TRBJ1-4): DAGVTQSPTHLIKTRGQQVTLRCSPKSGHDTVSWYQQALGQGPQFIFQYYEEEERQRGNFPDRFSGHQFPNYSSELNVNALLLGDSALYLCASSLGSGEKLFFGSGTQLSVL.

This rearrangement joins TRBV7-2 to TRBJ2-5; 10 bases fit TRBD1. The V and J ends lost 2 bases and 4 bases, in that order; junction bases with no gene match: 4. This CDR3 contains 15 residues. CDR1 and CDR2 (germline): SGHTA, FQGNSA. DNA of the CDR3: TGTGCCAGCAGCTTATATGGACAGGGGGGAGAGACCCAGTACTTC. It codes for CASSLYGQGGETQYF. The entire variable domain, with the rest obtained from reference TRBV7-2 and TRBJ2-5, is as follows: GAGVSQSPSNKVTEKGKDVELRCDPISGHTALYWYRQSLGQGLEFLIYFQGNSAPDKSGLPSDRFSAERTGGSVSTLTIQRTQQEDSAVYLCASSLYGQGGETQYFGPGTRLLVL.

This chain connects TRBV6-1 to TRBJ1-1, with D perhaps matching TRBD1 (6 bases). Germline CDR1 reads MNHNS; CDR2 reads SASEGT. This CDR3 comprises 15 residues. V gave up 3 bases and J gave up 0 bases, with 11 bases separating them. CDR3: CASSDVGQLNTEAFF. As DNA, the CDR3 is TGTGCCAGCAGTGACGTCGGACAGTTGAACACTGAAGCTTTCTTT.

The rearrangement uses TRBV7-8 and TRBJ2-5; 12 bases line up with TRBD2. The CDR3 is made up of 16 amino acids. From germline, CDR1 is SGHVS and CDR2 FQNEAQ. The V gene end was trimmed by 2 bases and the J gene end by 1 base; junction bases not matched to a gene: 2. CDR3 in amino acids: CASSLTSGGIQETQYF. CDR3 bases: TGTGCCAGCAGCTTAACTAGCGGGGGGATCCAAGAGACCCAGTACTTC.

V gene TRBV27 combines with J gene TRBJ1-1; 12 positions match TRBD1. CDR3 length equals 18 residues. With V trimmed by 2 bases and J by 9 bases, 16 bases remained unmatched. Germline loops: CDR1 MNHEY, CDR2 SMNVEV (reference sequence). The DNA of the CDR3 is TGTGCCAGCAGTTTAAAGTTTTGGGACAGGGGGCAGATGAGGAAAGCTTTCTTT. It encodes CASSLKFWDRGQMRKAFF.

The V and J genes are TRBV4-3 and TRBJ1-4, with D maybe TRBD1 (5 bases). Germline CDR1 and CDR2: LGHNA and YSLEER. The CDR3 extends over 16 amino acids. V lost 3 bases to trimming and J lost 0 bases, with 11 bases between them. For the CDR3, the DNA is TGCGCCAGCAGCCAGACAGTTCCAACAACTAATGAAAAACTGTTTTTT. This encodes CASSQTVPTTNEKLFF.

The chain links TRBV9 to TRBJ2-1; 9 nucleotides line up with TRBD1. CDR3 length: 15 amino acids. J was trimmed by 9 bases and V by 0 bases; bases with no gene match: 7. The germline V gene encodes CDR1 SGDLS and CDR2 YYNGEE. The CDR3 protein is CASSVEWTGAGEQFF. The DNA of the CDR3 is TGTGCCAGCAGCGTAGAGTGGACAGGGGCGGGTGAGCAGTTCTTC.